The present TCR beta chain was sequenced within a study of blood T cell repertoires in COVID-19. About the research overall: Acute and convalescent COVID-19 specimens originated in the United States, Italy and Spain. Sources were T cells, B-cell-depleted T cells, or PBMCs; the material itself was cDNA or gDNA.

Trimming stripped 0 bases from V and 6 bases from J, with 11 bases between. CDR3 length: 15 amino acids. CDR1 and CDR2 (germline): KGHSH, LQKENI. In the study's own analysis: Cell counts per sample came from amplifying reference gene primers. TCRdb's table, derived via immunoSEQ multiplex PCR, lists solely in-frame clones and lacks some. The V and J calls and clone size are taken from that table; D and trimming were inferred from the DNA. The table includes about 200,000 clones, under 90% detected once. In this sample, this clone turned up once. Sample: peripheral blood. The TCR was taken from a man in his fifties or sixties with acute or convalescent COVID-19. This sequence joins TRBV18 and TRBJ2-2; perhaps TRBD1 as D (5 bases). CDR3 nucleotide sequence: TGTGCCAGCTCACCACCGGGGCCGGACGCCGGGGAGCTGTTTTTT. Its protein product is CASSPPGPDAGELFF.